This T cell receptor beta chain emerged from a study of OX40 agonist ivuxolimab in advanced cancers. Study background: Recorded diagnoses for dose-escalation patients were hepatocellular carcinoma, melanoma, renal cell or head and neck cancer. Those enrolled were less than 85% male, with a mean age of approximately 60 years and ages from about 20 to 90.

The protocol was immunoSEQ multiplex PCR, while the TCRdb copy is restricted to in-frame clones and leaves out a portion. The sample carries around 95,000 clones, around 90% recorded once. Whole-study findings and limits: Antigen targets of the expanded peripheral T cells went undetermined. Clonal expansion by week 6 occurred in CD4+ and CD8+ blood T cells (at 0.1 to 3.0 mg/kg).

With respect to this clone: What it binds is not known.

CDR1 is MNHEY and CDR2 is SVGAGI in the germline V gene. The CDR3 has 13 amino acids. Trimming at V came to 6 bases and at J to 10 bases, leaving 11 bases not matched to a gene. The TCR sequence derives from an adult with an advanced solid tumor such as melanoma, head and neck, liver or kidney cancer. The sample here was CD4+ or CD8+ T cells sorted from blood, taken in a trial of the OX40 agonist ivuxolimab. The chain has TRBV6-5 and TRBJ1-1, with TRBD1 identical over 7 bases. CDR3 loop: CASRPDREGVAFF. The CDR3 DNA is TGTGCCAGCAGACCCGACAGGGAGGGTGTAGCTTTCTTT.